This T cell receptor (beta chain) was sequenced during a study of shared clonotypes between healthy human individuals. General study findings and limits: Researchers sampled only blood; tissue repertoires likely differ. It was the few donors that limited the genetic and exposure-history diversity represented.

Of note for this clone: Its antigen is unknown.

TCRdb keeps only in-frame clones here, not all; method: immunoSEQ multiplex PCR. The top ten hold approximately 0.13% of the sample, which has 2 million to 2.5 million clones, approximately 94% seen once. CDR3 length: 18 amino acids. V lost 0 bases and J lost 5, with 19 bases in between. Germline V gene sequence: CDR1 LGHNA, CDR2 YSLEER. This TCR came from a man younger than 35 in good health. The chain is built from TRBV4-3 and TRBJ2-2; D may correspond to TRBD1 or TRBD2 (5 bases each). Sequenced material: naive CD4+ T cells sorted from blood. As for subset: CD45RA+ positively selected. CDR3: CASSQDSGAGGPTGELFF. The DNA for the CDR3 is TGCGCCAGCAGCCAAGATTCTGGGGCGGGTGGTCCAACCGGGGAGCTGTTTTTT.